A single sample is the source of the 10 T cell receptor beta chains below, sequenced in a study of blood T cell repertoires in COVID-19. The table came from immunoSEQ multiplex PCR; TCRdb's copy has only in-frame clones and leaves some out. Among fewer than 300,000 clones listed, 75% to 95% were seen once. Sequenced: PBMCs or T cells enriched from blood (not recorded which). These receptors all stem from a woman aged 25 to 39 who had recovered from COVID-19.

V is TRBV9 and J is TRBJ2-3; 9 bases line up with TRBD2. V gave up 4 bases and J gave up 5 bases; unmatched junction bases: 11. CDR3 length: 16 amino acids. The germline V gene encodes CDR1 SGDLS and CDR2 YYNGEE. DNA for the CDR3: TGTGCCAGCAGCCCTCGAGCGGGAGGTGAAGGAGATACGCAGTATTTT. Encoded protein: CASSPRAGGEGDTQYF.

The chain joins TRBV6-5 to TRBJ1-2, with D perhaps TRBD1 (5 bases). There are 13 residues in the CDR3. The germline gives CDR1 MNHEY, CDR2 SVGAGI. Between the trimmed V and J ends, which lost 2 bases and 8 bases, there was a span of 12 bases. CDR3 sequence: CASSYEMGLGYTF. The CDR3 nucleotides are TGTGCCAGCAGTTACGAAATGGGGCTAGGCTACACCTTC.

This chain uses TRBV19 with TRBJ1-5, with unresolved D. The germline V gene encodes CDR1 LNHDA and CDR2 SQIVND (reference sequence). Trimming stripped 5 bases from V and 1 base from J, with 6 bases between. CDR3 length: 13 amino acids. CDR3: CASSSESNQPQHF. CDR3 bases: TGTGCCAGTAGTTCGGAGAGCAATCAGCCCCAGCATTTT.

V and J are TRBV28 and TRBJ2-7, with 8 bases lining up with TRBD1. The V segment lost 5 bases and the J segment 1 base; nucleotides outside the gene matches: 13. Germline assignment: CDR1 MDHEN and CDR2 SYDVKM. The length of the CDR3 is 17 residues. The CDR3 loop reads CASSIWVGTGASYEQYF. The CDR3 nucleotides read TGTGCCAGCAGTATTTGGGTCGGGACAGGAGCGTCCTACGAGCAGTACTTC.

This chain joins TRBV5-4 and TRBJ2-5; 10 bases are shared with TRBD1. The ends lost 5 bases at V and 4 bases at J; junction bases unmatched: 5. From germline, CDR1 is SGHNT and CDR2 YYREEE (reference sequence). This CDR3 is 14 amino acids long. CDR3 bases: TGTGCCAGCAGGCCCGGGACAGGGGTAGAGACCCAGTACTTC. The encoded protein is CASRPGTGVETQYF.

The chain recombines TRBV4-2 with TRBJ2-1; 9 bases are shared with TRBD2. Germline-derived CDR1 and CDR2 are LGHNA and YNFKEQ. V shed 4 bases and J 2 bases; nucleotides not matched to a gene: 12. This CDR3 has 18 amino acids. This chain's CDR3 is CASSRFSSGSMTYNEQFF. In DNA, the CDR3 is TGTGCCAGCAGCCGCTTTAGTAGCGGGAGTATGACCTACAATGAGCAGTTCTTC.

The chain combines TRBV5-8 with TRBJ1-2; 9 bases are shared with TRBD1. V gave up 1 base and J gave up 0 bases; unmatched junction bases: 10. From germline, CDR1 is SGHTS and CDR2 YDEGEE. This CDR3 region has 18 residues. The CDR3 reads CASSLPRDRVTANYGYTF. The DNA of the CDR3 is TGTGCCAGCAGCTTGCCGCGGGACAGGGTAACAGCTAACTATGGCTACACCTTC. The full variable domain, with the rest looked up from reference TRBV5-8 and TRBJ1-2, is EAGVTQSPTHLIKTRGQQATLRCSPISGHTSVYWYQQALGLGLQFLLWYDEGEERNRGNFPPRFSGRQFPNYSSELNVNALELEDSALYLCASSLPRDRVTANYGYTFGSGTRLTVV.

The chain combines TRBV7-9 with TRBJ2-2; D is undetermined. Per germline, CDR1 SEHNR and CDR2 FQNEAQ (reference sequence). This CDR3 region has 13 residues. V gave up 5 bases and J gave up 6 bases, with 10 bases separating them. This CDR3 is CASSQTSAGELFF. The CDR3 DNA reads TGTGCCAGCAGCCAAACGTCGGCCGGGGAGCTGTTTTTT.

The CDR3 reads CASSWTGATNTGELFF. As DNA, the CDR3 is TGCGCCAGCAGCTGGACAGGGGCGACTAACACCGGGGAGCTGTTTTTT. The chain combines TRBV5-1 with TRBJ2-2, with 9 bases that match TRBD1. The CDR3 is 16 residues long. V lost 3 bases and J lost 2; bases outside the gene matches: 5. Looked up from germline, CDR1 is SGHRS and CDR2 is YFSETQ.

This clone was recorded only once. The chain is built from TRBV7-2 and TRBJ2-2, with 9 positions matching TRBD2. Germline assignment: CDR1 SGHTA and CDR2 FQGNSA. The CDR3 covers 15 residues. V gave up 3 bases and J gave up 6 bases; unmatched junction bases: 5. The CDR3 protein is CASSFVLAGAGELFF. The DNA for the CDR3 is TGTGCCAGCAGCTTTGTACTAGCGGGTGCCGGGGAGCTGTTTTTT.